This TCR beta chain was sequenced during a study of shared clonotypes between healthy human individuals. Whole-study context: CD4 naive cells filled three plates per donor, CD4 memory three, CD8 naive two and CD8 memory one. Findings and limits, study-wide: Naive CD4 clonotype sharing across several donors was around 5%.

This CDR3 has 17 amino acids. Unmatched junction bases numbered 9, after V lost 3 bases and J lost 0 bases. Germline V CDR1 and CDR2: SEHNR, FQNEAQ (reference sequence). A word on this clone: The target antigen is unknown.

Naive CD8 isolation took CD45RO-negative cells positively selected for CCR7 and excluded terminally differentiated effector memory CD45RA+ cells. As processed by the authors: ImmunoSEQ supplied junction-only sequences lacking quality scores, so filtering was different. Measured with immunoSEQ multiplex PCR; TCRdb has only the in-frame clones, and not every one. The DNA was the basis for D and trimming; V, J and clone size are from that table. Here the sample spans around 2,000,000 clones, roughly 95% being singletons. This clonotype originated in a young man in good health. V and J are TRBV7-9 and TRBJ2-7; 9 bases align to TRBD1. Sequenced sample: naive CD8+ T cells sorted from blood. CDR3 coding DNA: TGTGCCAGCAGCTTGAGTGGGACAGGGATCTTCTCCTACGAGCAGTACTTC. Its translation is CASSLSGTGIFSYEQYF. Complete variable domain (other parts from reference TRBV7-9 and TRBJ2-7): DTGVSQNPRHKITKRGQNVTFRCDPISEHNRLYWYRQTLGQGPEFLTYFQNEAQLEKSRLLSDRFSAERPKGSFSTLEIQRTEQGDSAMYLCASSLSGTGIFSYEQYFGPGTRLTVT.